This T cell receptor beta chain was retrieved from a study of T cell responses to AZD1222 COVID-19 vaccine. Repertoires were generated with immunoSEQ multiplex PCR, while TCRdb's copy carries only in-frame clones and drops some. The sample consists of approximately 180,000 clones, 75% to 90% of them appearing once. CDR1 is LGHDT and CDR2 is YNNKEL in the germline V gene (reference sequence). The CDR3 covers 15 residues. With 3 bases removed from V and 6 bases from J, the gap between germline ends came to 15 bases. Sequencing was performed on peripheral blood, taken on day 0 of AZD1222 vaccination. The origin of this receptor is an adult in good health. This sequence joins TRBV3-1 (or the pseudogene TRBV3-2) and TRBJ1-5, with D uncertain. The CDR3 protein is CASSQPGVSGQPQHF. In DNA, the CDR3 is TGTGCCAGCAGCCAGCCAGGTGTCTCAGGTCAGCCCCAGCATTTT.